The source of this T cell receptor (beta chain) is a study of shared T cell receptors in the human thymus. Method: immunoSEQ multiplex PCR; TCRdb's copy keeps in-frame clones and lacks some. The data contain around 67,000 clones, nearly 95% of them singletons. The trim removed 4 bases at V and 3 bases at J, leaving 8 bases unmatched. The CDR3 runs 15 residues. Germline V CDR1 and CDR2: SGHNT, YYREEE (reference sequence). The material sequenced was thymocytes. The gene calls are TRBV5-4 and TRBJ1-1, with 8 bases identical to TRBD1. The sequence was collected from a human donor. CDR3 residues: CASSPDREAYTEAFF. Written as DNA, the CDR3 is TGTGCCAGCAGCCCGGACAGGGAAGCGTACACTGAAGCTTTCTTT.